A single sample gave rise to the 14 T cell receptor beta chains below, sequenced in a study of breast tumors, draining lymph nodes, adjacent tissues. TCRdb passed the multiplex PCR reads through MiXCR, listing each CDR3 protein once. The sample yields 15,000 to 20,000 distinct CDR3 sequences, roughly 63% seen once. Sequencing input: tumor-adjacent breast tissue. These receptors originate from a female donor with breast cancer. Some clones in this sample may be carry-over from other donors' samples.

This clonotype appeared once. CDR3 DNA sequence: TGTGCCAGTAGTTTCCTAGGACAGGGCCCTAATCAGCCCCAGCATTTT. Its translation: CASSFLGQGPNQPQHF. This chain joins TRBV19 and TRBJ1-5; 8 nucleotides match TRBD1. CDR3 length: 16 amino acids. V lost 5 bases to trimming and J lost 4 bases; unmatched junction nucleotides: 10. The V gene's germline CDR1 is LNHDA and CDR2 SQIVND (reference sequence).

The genes are TRBV2 and TRBJ2-3; 8 bases are shared with TRBD2. The CDR3 loop spans 14 amino acids. Germline CDR1 reads SNHLY; CDR2 reads FYNNEI. Trimming removed 8 bases from V and 4 bases from J; junction bases left unmatched: 8. The CDR3 nucleotides read TGTGCCAGCGTCAGCGGGAGAGGGTCAGATACGCAGTATTTT. It yields the protein CASVSGRGSDTQYF.

This clonotype counts as large. The chain links TRBV20-1 to TRBJ1-2, with 7 bases fitting TRBD1. This CDR3 spans 14 amino acids. V lost 1 base, J lost 3 bases, and 5 bases stayed unmatched. CDR1 and CDR2 from the germline V gene are DFQATT and SNEGSKA (reference sequence). The CDR3 protein is CSARVTGDYYGYTF. As DNA, the CDR3 is TGCAGTGCTAGAGTAACAGGGGACTACTATGGCTACACCTTC.

This clonotype appeared many times. Here the CDR3 reads CSASRGGADTQYF. CDR3 DNA: TGCAGTGCTAGCAGGGGGGGGGCAGATACGCAGTATTTT. The V call is TRBV20-1, the J call TRBJ2-3; D may be TRBD1 or TRBD2 (7 bases each). The CDR3 contains 13 residues. Trimming stripped 3 bases from V and 4 bases from J, with 11 bases between. Germline lookup yields CDR1 DFQATT and CDR2 SNEGSKA (reference sequence).

This clonotype was detected many times. V usage is TRBV5-5 and J usage is TRBJ2-7; 8 bases agree with TRBD1. This CDR3 spans 15 amino acids. Germline-derived CDR1 and CDR2 are SGHKS and YYEKEE (reference sequence). J was trimmed by 3 bases and V by 1 base; bases with no gene match: 6. DNA of the CDR3: TGTGCCAGCAGCTTGAGCCAGGGGGCTAGCTACGAGCAGTACTTC. Translation: CASSLSQGASYEQYF. Complete variable domain (other parts from reference TRBV5-5 and TRBJ2-7): DAGVTQSPTHLIKTRGQQVTLRCSPISGHKSVSWYQQVLGQGPQFIFQYYEKEERGRGNFPDRFSARQFPNYSSELNVNALLLGDSALYLCASSLSQGASYEQYFGPGTRLTVT.

The rearrangement uses TRBV2 and TRBJ1-3; D uncertain. The CDR3 has 14 amino acids. CDR1 and CDR2 (germline): SNHLY, FYNNEI. Trimming took off 5 bases at V and 0 bases at J, with 8 bases between the two ends. Written as DNA, the CDR3 is TGTGCCAGCAGTCCAGGCCACTCTGGAAACACCATATATTTT. Its protein is CASSPGHSGNTIYF.

This clonotype was seen more than once but under ten times. The chain links TRBV7-2 to TRBJ2-3; D gene unclear. The CDR3 runs 15 residues. Germline V gives CDR1 SGHTA, CDR2 FQGNSA. Trimming removed 7 bases from V and 2 bases from J, with 16 bases in between. CDR3 residues: CASTKTGIYTDTQYF. The CDR3 DNA is TGTGCCAGCACCAAAACGGGCATTTACACAGATACGCAGTATTTT.

The chain joins TRBV20-1 to TRBJ2-7; a weak D match, TRBD1 (6 bases). Germline CDR1 is DFQATT and CDR2 is SNEGSKA (reference sequence). Trimming took off 3 bases at V and 4 bases at J, with 22 bases between the two ends. The CDR3 extends over 16 amino acids. Written as DNA, the CDR3 is TGCAGTGCTAGGCCCCCTGAGGGGGAGAATCCTTACGAGCAGTACTTC. Its translation: CSARPPEGENPYEQYF.

The chain employs TRBV29-1 and TRBJ2-7; TRBD1 aligns across 8 bases. This CDR3 region has 14 residues. V gave up 4 bases and J gave up 2 bases; unmatched junction bases: 7. Germline V gives CDR1 SQVTM, CDR2 ANQGSEA. For the CDR3, the DNA is TGCAGCGTTGCCTGGGACAGGATAACCTACGAGCAGTACTTC. It codes for CSVAWDRITYEQYF.

The table lists this clonotype with a few counts. The chain links TRBV15 to TRBJ2-3; TRBD2 matches at 7 bases. V was pared by 0 bases and J by 2 bases, with 11 bases of the junction left unmatched. The CDR3 contains 18 residues. Germline V gene data show CDR1 as LNHNV and CDR2 as YYDKDF (reference sequence). CDR3 residues: CATSRDSGGLGTTDTQYF. CDR3 DNA sequence: TGTGCCACCAGCAGAGATTCCGGGGGGTTAGGCACCACAGATACGCAGTATTTT.

In this sample, this clonotype turned up a few times. The V gene is TRBV24-1, the J gene TRBJ1-3; weak D call: TRBD1 (5 bases). V lost 2 bases and J 4 bases, leaving 11 bases between the germline ends. Germline lookup yields CDR1 KGHDR and CDR2 SFDVKD. The CDR3 is 15 residues long. The CDR3 coding sequence is TGTGCCACCAGTGATTCTGGGGCATTGGGAAACACCATATATTTT. Protein sequence: CATSDSGALGNTIYF.

This clonotype is medium-sized within its sample. The rearrangement links TRBV28 to TRBJ2-7, with D perhaps being TRBD1 or TRBD2 (5 bases each). V dropped 2 bases and J dropped 2 bases, with 10 bases sitting between them. The CDR3 consists of 14 residues. Germline V gene sequence: CDR1 MDHEN, CDR2 SYDVKM. CDR3 loop: CASSLGTKTYEQYF. In nucleotides, the CDR3 is TGTGCCAGCAGTTTAGGGACGAAGACCTACGAGCAGTACTTC.

The V gene is TRBV7-2, the J gene TRBJ1-6; TRBD1 might be the D (6 bases). Germline-derived CDR1 and CDR2 are SGHTA and FQGNSA. The CDR3 is made up of 15 amino acids. Trimming took 5 bases from V and 12 from J, leaving 20 bases between them. The CDR3 loop is CASSTAGGDGGPLHF. CDR3 DNA sequence: TGTGCCAGCAGCACGGCGGGGGGCGATGGTGGACCCCTCCACTTT.

J is TRBJ1-4 and V is TRBV6-6; D not resolved. The V gene's germline CDR1 is MNHNY and CDR2 SVGAGI (reference sequence). The V end lost 2 bases, the J end lost 12 bases, and 19 bases lay between the germline ends. The CDR3 has 15 amino acids. CDR3 protein: CASSYPGTDEEQLFF. DNA for the CDR3: TGTGCCAGCAGTTACCCAGGAACGGATGAGGAACAACTGTTTTTT.